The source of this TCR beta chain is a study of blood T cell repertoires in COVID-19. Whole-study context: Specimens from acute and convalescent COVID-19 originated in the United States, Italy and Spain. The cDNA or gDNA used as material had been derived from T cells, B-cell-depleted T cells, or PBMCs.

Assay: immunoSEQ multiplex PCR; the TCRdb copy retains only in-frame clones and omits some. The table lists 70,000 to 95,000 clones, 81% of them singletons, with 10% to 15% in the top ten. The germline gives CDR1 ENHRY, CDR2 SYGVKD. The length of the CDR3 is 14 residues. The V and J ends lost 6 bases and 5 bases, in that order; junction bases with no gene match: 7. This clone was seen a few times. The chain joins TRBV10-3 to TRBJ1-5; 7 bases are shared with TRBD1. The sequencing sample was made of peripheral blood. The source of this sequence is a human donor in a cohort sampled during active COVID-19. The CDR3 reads CAISPDRSYQPQHF. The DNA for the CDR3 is TGTGCCATCAGCCCGGACAGGAGCTATCAGCCCCAGCATTTT.